This record concerns one T cell receptor (beta chain) sequence. It has no known antigen specificity. Within one base of it there is no much larger clone, and no base qualities were kept. This sample stems from a study of blood T cell repertoires in COVID-19 (dated by TCRdb to 2020 to 2022). As for the study more broadly: Samples covering the acute and convalescent phases of COVID-19 were provided by collaborators in the United States, Italy and Spain. The prospective study material was composed of cDNA or gDNA derived from T cells, B-cell-depleted T cells, or PBMCs. Subjects who had been exposed to COVID-19, were actively infected with it, or had recovered from it provided the deeply sampled blood TCRbeta repertoires that made up the dataset. A freely available public database, intended as a resource for researchers studying the immune response to SARS-CoV-2, is where the repertoires were released. The samples were drawn from two sources: the first 160 participants of the ongoing ImmuneRACE study, and over 950 subjects contributed by 6 global collaborators. A de-identified subject ID, COVID-19 status, age in years and sex were almost always included in the sample metadata. Where available, HLA class I and class II types were taken from metadata supplied by the sample provider and were not determined by assay-based typing.

The paper as a whole reports these results and caveats: The quantity of clinical and demographic metadata differed by source and by participant and was supplied without curation.

TCRbeta CDR3 regions were amplified from genomic DNA by means of the immunoSEQ Assay, a bias-controlled multiplex PCR. The authors' pipeline ran thus. Within the assay, amplification of reference gene primers was used to estimate how many nucleated cells each sample contained. Sequence reads were collapsed and filtered to measure the absolute abundance of every unique TCRbeta CDR3 rearrangement. Productive Simpson clonality was computed per sample as the square root of Simpson's diversity index over productive rearrangements. As stored in TCRdb, this immuneACCESS dataset retains in-frame rearrangements with V and J assigned. A fraction of the clones does not appear; measured against another copy, unresolved V genes explain less than half of the discrepancy, and the remainder lacks a known reason. V, J and clone size were drawn from that table, and D and trimming were deduced from the DNA. In this sample the table shows about 50,000 clones, 87% of which occur a single time. Together, the top ten hold about 15% of the sample.

V lost 5 bases and J lost 1 base, and the count of bases not matched to a germline gene is 5. The germline V gene specifies SNHLY as CDR1 and FYNNEI as CDR2. Including cysteine and phenylalanine, the CDR3 has 15 amino acids. The kept DNA is CDR3 alone, 45 bases in frame from the first base. Whole blood was collected in K2EDTA tubes by collaborating institutions according to the institutions' own protocols. For TCRbeta analysis, collaborator samples were shipped as frozen whole blood, as isolated PBMCs, or as DNA extracted from either sample type. Sequencing input: peripheral blood. The chain was built from TRBV2 and TRBJ2-7; TRBD1 lines up with 10 middle nucleotides. The TCR comes from a human donor in a cohort sampled during active COVID-19. The sequenced DNA is TGTGCCAGCAGTTCTGACAGGGGGCGGTCCTACGAGCAGTACTTC. The encoded protein is CASSSDRGRSYEQYF.